The rows below give T cell receptor beta chains drawn from one sample of a study of OX40 agonist ivuxolimab in advanced cancers. This table comes from immunoSEQ multiplex PCR, and its TCRdb copy is limited to in-frame clones, with some not included. The data contain 90,000 to 120,000 clones, more than 85% of them seen just once; the ten biggest clones take up 1% to 1.5%. The sequenced sample was CD4+ or CD8+ T cells sorted from blood, obtained in a trial of the OX40 agonist ivuxolimab. These receptors came from an adult with an advanced solid tumor such as melanoma, head and neck, liver or kidney cancer. The CDR3 runs from the conserved cysteine through the conserved F or W. Each record gives: V gene, J gene, clone size, D gene, CDR3 DNA, CDR3 protein. The D gene is left open where the match is weak. The size of a clone is reported for some rows only, either as once, few or many, or as a class for expanded clones.

TRBV7-2	TRBJ2-7	NA	TRBD1	TGTGCCAGCAGCTTCCAGGGGGCCCGCGCGGAGCAGTACTTC	CASSFQGARAEQYF
TRBV7-2	TRBJ1-5	NA	NA	TGTGCCAGCAGCTTAGCGCGGTTCAATCAGCCCCAGCATTTT	CASSLARFNQPQHF
TRBV18	TRBJ2-7	NA	NA	TGTGCCAGCTCATCATGGGGGGTAGTCAACGAGCAGTACTTC	CASSSWGVVNEQYF
TRBV14	TRBJ1-1	once	NA	TGTGCCAGCAGCCTAGGTATGAACACTGAAGCTTTCTTT	CASSLGMNTEAFF
TRBV27	TRBJ2-5	NA	TRBD1	TGTGCCAGCAGTTCGGACAGGGCGACCCAGTACTTC	CASSSDRATQYF
TRBV2	TRBJ2-1	NA	TRBD2	TGTGCCAGCACGGGGGGATACAATGAGCAGTTCTTC	CASTGGYNEQFF
TRBV11-2	TRBJ1-2	NA	NA	TGTGCCAGCAGCTTAGATCTAAGGGTTCCCGGCGGCTACACCTTC	CASSLDLRVPGGYTF
TRBV19	TRBJ2-7	NA	TRBD2	TGTGCCAGTAGTATAGATGGAACTAGCGGCTACTACGAGCAGTACTTC	CASSIDGTSGYYEQYF
TRBV2	TRBJ1-5	once	NA	TGTGCCAGCAGTGGGACTTGGGATCAGCCCCAGCATTTT	CASSGTWDQPQHF
TRBV27	TRBJ2-7	once	NA	TGTGCCAGCAGTTTAGCAGGTACCTACGAGCAGTACTTC	CASSLAGTYEQYF
TRBV7-6	TRBJ2-4	NA	TRBD1	TGTGCCAGCAGCGCGGGACAGGGGAAAAACATTCAGTACTTC	CASSAGQGKNIQYF
TRBV9	TRBJ2-7	NA	TRBD2	TGTGCCAGCAGCGTAGTGTCGGGAGGGGACGAGCAGTACTTC	CASSVVSGGDEQYF
TRBV10-3	TRBJ2-2	NA	NA	TGTGCCATCAACCCAGGGGCCGGGGAGCTGTTTTTT	CAINPGAGELFF
TRBV7-2	TRBJ2-1	NA	TRBD1	TGTGCCAGCAGCATAGTCAGGGGGCGGGATGAGCAGTTCTTC	CASSIVRGRDEQFF
TRBV18	TRBJ2-5	NA	NA	TGTGCCAGCTCACCCATACAAGAGACCCAGTACTTC	CASSPIQETQYF
TRBV7-2	TRBJ2-4	NA	NA	TGTGCCAGCAGCTTAGACCCGACAGCGCAAATAGCCAAAAACATTCAGTACTTC	CASSLDPTAQIAKNIQYF
TRBV7-3	TRBJ2-1	NA	TRBD1	TGTGCCAGCAGCGCGAGGACAGGGGGAGGTGATGAGCAGTTCTTC	CASSARTGGGDEQFF
TRBV7-2	TRBJ2-5	NA	TRBD2	TGTGCCAGCAGCTTAGGGGGTAGCGGGAGTCTCCAAGAGACCCAGTACTTC	CASSLGGSGSLQETQYF
TRBV27	TRBJ2-5	NA	TRBD1	TGTGCCAGCAGTCCCTTCCCAGGGACAGGGGGAGATACACTCCAAGAGACCCAGTACTTC	CASSPFPGTGGDTLQETQYF
TRBV6-6	TRBJ2-7	NA	NA	TGTGCCAGCAGTGGAGCCTACGAGCAGTACTTC	CASSGAYEQYF
TRBV2	TRBJ1-1	NA	NA	TGTGCCAGCAGTGGGGGCTGGGTCACTGAAGCTTTCTTT	CASSGGWVTEAFF
TRBV4-1	TRBJ2-7	NA	NA	TGCGCCAGCAGCCAAAACAGGGTTGCCCCGACCTACGAGCAGTACTTC	CASSQNRVAPTYEQYF
TRBV15	TRBJ2-2	NA	TRBD2	TGTGCCACCAGCCCCGGGACTAGCTCAGGGGAGCTGTTTTTT	CATSPGTSSGELFF
TRBV13	TRBJ2-7	NA	NA	TGTGCCAGCAGCTCGGCCGGACGGAGCTACGAGCAGTACTTC	CASSSAGRSYEQYF
TRBV10-3	TRBJ2-7	NA	NA	TGTGCCATCAGTGGGGGACAAGGGAGCTCCTACGAGCAGTACTTC	CAISGGQGSSYEQYF
TRBV6-4	TRBJ2-1	NA	TRBD1	TGTGCCAGCAGTGACGGGACAGGTGGTCATGAGCAGTTCTTC	CASSDGTGGHEQFF
TRBV7-3	TRBJ1-1	NA	NA	TGTGCCAGCAGCTTGGGAAGCATGAACACTGAAGCTTTCTTT	CASSLGSMNTEAFF
TRBV10-2	TRBJ1-5	NA	NA	TGCGCCAGCAGTGAGGACGGGGCCTACAATCAGCCCCAGCATTTT	CASSEDGAYNQPQHF
TRBV28	TRBJ1-3	NA	NA	TGTGCCAGCAGTTTAAACCCTACCAGAGTTGGAAACACCATATATTTT	CASSLNPTRVGNTIYF
TRBV9	TRBJ1-1	NA	NA	TGTGCCAGCAGCGTAGAGCAGGGGAGCACTGAAGCTTTCTTT	CASSVEQGSTEAFF
TRBV27	TRBJ2-6	NA	NA	TGTGCCAGCAGTTTGAAGGGCAGCTCTGGGGCCAACGTCCTGACTTTC	CASSLKGSSGANVLTF
TRBV7-9	TRBJ2-2	NA	NA	TGTGCCAGCAGCTTGGGGGAGCTGTTTTTT	CASSLGELFF
TRBV2	TRBJ1-4	NA	NA	TGTGCCAGCAGGGGCGGCCAACTGAGTGAAAAACTGTTTTTT	CASRGGQLSEKLFF
TRBV13	TRBJ2-7	NA	NA	TGTGCCAGCAGCGGGGGGCGGGGCGACGAGCAGTACTTC	CASSGGRGDEQYF
TRBV30	TRBJ1-5	once	NA	TGTGCCTGGAGTCAAGGGGGAACTACCAATCAGCCCCAGCATTTT	CAWSQGGTTNQPQHF
TRBV28	TRBJ2-5	NA	NA	TGTGCCAGCAGCGGGATAAGGGCAGAGACCCAGTACTTC	CASSGIRAETQYF